A selection of T cell receptor beta chains follows, all from one sample in a study of cytomegalovirus exposure and HLA in healthy donors. Profiling relied on immunoSEQ multiplex PCR, and the TCRdb table lists in-frame clones only, not all of them. The sample holds around 150,000 clones; roughly 77% are singletons and the top ten take 3.5%. Sequences were obtained from PBMCs. The receptors here all came from a human donor in good health. Both conserved end residues are part of each CDR3. Each record gives: J gene, clone size, D gene, V gene, CDR3 protein, CDR3 DNA. D genes are given only for firm matches. Clone sizes are given selectively: once, few, many, or a class where the clone is expanded.

TRBJ2-3	-	TRBD2	TRBV29-1	CSVVLPLAGRTDTQYF	TGCAGCGTTGTTCTCCCGCTAGCGGGGAGGACAGATACGCAGTATTTT
TRBJ2-5	-	TRBD2	TRBV4-2	CASSQEGGGGNPKTQYF	TGTGCCAGCAGCCAAGAAGGTGGCGGGGGGAACCCCAAGACCCAGTACTTC
TRBJ2-2	-	TRBD2	TRBV2	CATAGGAGELFF	TGTGCCACCGCGGGGGGGGCCGGGGAGCTGTTTTTT
TRBJ2-5	once	-	TRBV7-2	CASSSLARETQYF	TGTGCCAGCAGCTCGTTAGCGAGAGAGACCCAGTACTTC
TRBJ2-5	-	-	TRBV2	CASSPSGAGERARETQYF	TGTGCCAGCAGCCCATCGGGGGCGGGAGAAAGGGCCCGAGAGACCCAGTACTTC
TRBJ2-7	-	TRBD1	TRBV4-1	CASSQVTGGYEQYF	TGCGCCAGCAGCCAAGTTACAGGGGGCTACGAGCAGTACTTC
TRBJ2-3	-	TRBD2	TRBV5-1	CASSTFFGTSGGSDTQYF	TGCGCCAGCAGCACATTCTTCGGGACTAGCGGGGGTTCAGATACGCAGTATTTT
TRBJ2-4	few	-	TRBV6-5	CASSYGEIAKNIQYF	TGTGCCAGCAGTTACGGGGAGATTGCCAAAAACATTCAGTACTTC
TRBJ1-6	-	-	TRBV5-6	CASSSGTSPGSPLHF	TGTGCCAGCAGCAGCGGGACCTCACCGGGTTCACCCCTCCACTTT
TRBJ2-1	-	-	TRBV5-6	CASSLVGGPSYNEQFF	TGTGCCAGCAGCTTGGTAGGAGGGCCTTCCTACAATGAGCAGTTCTTC
TRBJ2-2	-	-	TRBV28	CATTSGSNTGELFF	TGTGCCACCACGAGCGGGTCGAACACCGGGGAGCTGTTTTTT
TRBJ1-4	-	-	TRBV30	CAWKEAEEKLFF	TGTGCCTGGAAAGAAGCGGAAGAAAAACTGTTTTTT
TRBJ2-2	-	-	TRBV7-9	CASSRDFRGELFF	TGTGCCAGCAGCCGGGACTTCCGCGGGGAGCTGTTTTTT